Listed here are 14 T cell receptor beta chains from one sample, sequenced in a study of technical replicates of blood from a handful of donors. The repertoire was sequenced with immunoSEQ multiplex PCR; TCRdb's copy has only in-frame clones and lacks some. Seen here are about 16,000 clones, more than 75% observed once, and the top ten hold about 11%. Material: PBMCs. These receptors all come from a human donor in good health.

The V gene is TRBV5-1, the J gene TRBJ1-2; no definite D call. Germline V CDR1 and CDR2: SGHRS, YFSETQ. With 0 bases removed from V and 2 bases from J, the gap between germline ends came to 17 bases. This CDR3 spans 17 amino acids. This CDR3 is CASSLGGGRKENYGYTF. In DNA form, the CDR3 reads TGCGCCAGCAGCTTGGGGGGAGGGAGAAAGGAAAACTATGGCTACACCTTC.

V gene TRBV6-5 combines with J gene TRBJ1-1; possible D gene TRBD1, 5 bases. This CDR3 region has 14 residues. Germline values: CDR1 MNHEY, CDR2 SVGAGI. Trimming removed 3 bases at V and 7 bases at J, with 15 bases between. The DNA of the CDR3 is TGTGCCAGCAGTTATGGGGCAGGAGAGCGTGAAGCTTTCTTT. This codes for CASSYGAGEREAFF.

The CDR3 sequence is CASSSGPTDTQYF. The CDR3 DNA is TGCGCCAGCAGTAGCGGCCCCACAGATACGCAGTATTTT. The chain employs TRBV10-2 and TRBJ2-3, with D perhaps matching TRBD2 (5 bases). Germline V gene lookup returns CDR1 WSHSY and CDR2 SAAADI. The CDR3 runs to 13 residues. V lost 5 bases and J 2 bases, leaving 8 bases between the germline ends.

This clone came up once. The chain links TRBV20-1 to TRBJ1-2, with D perhaps TRBD1 (5 bases). The CDR3 runs to 11 residues. Trimming cost V 5 bases and J 9 bases, with 13 bases left between them. CDR1 is DFQATT and CDR2 is SNEGSKA in the germline V gene (reference sequence). The CDR3 region has the DNA TGCAGTGCTCCCGGGACTCTCAGCTACACCTTC. Amino acids: CSAPGTLSYTF.

The V gene is TRBV5-4, the J gene TRBJ2-7; 9 bases map to TRBD1. The V and J ends lost 4 bases and 2 bases, in that order; junction bases with no gene match: 7. Per germline, CDR1 SGHNT and CDR2 YYREEE (reference sequence). The length of the CDR3 is 15 residues. The CDR3 DNA is TGTGCCAGCAGCCTGGGACAGGGTAGCACCTACGAGCAGTACTTC. Translation gives CASSLGQGSTYEQYF.

V usage is TRBV6-1 and J usage is TRBJ2-6; a possible D gene is TRBD1 (6 bases). Germline V gene sequence: CDR1 MNHNS, CDR2 SASEGT. The CDR3 is 14 amino acids. V was cut by 8 bases and J by 1 base, with 9 bases left in between. The CDR3: CASQGHSGANVLTF. Here the CDR3 DNA reads TGTGCCAGCCAGGGACATTCTGGGGCCAACGTCCTGACTTTC.

The V gene is TRBV7-9, the J gene TRBJ1-1; D gene ambiguous. This CDR3 has 13 residues. Trimming took off 3 bases at V and 5 bases at J, with 10 bases between the two ends. Germline CDR1 SEHNR, CDR2 FQNEAQ (reference sequence). CDR3 sequence (DNA): TGTGCCAGCAGCTTGCGGTCGTCGACTGAAGCTTTCTTT. This gives the protein CASSLRSSTEAFF.

The CDR3 bases are TGTGCCACCCGGGGGGCCAACGTCCTGACTTTC. Amino acids: CATRGANVLTF. J is TRBJ2-6 and V is TRBV28, with D unresolved. CDR1 and CDR2 (germline): MDHEN, SYDVKM. The V end lost 10 bases, the J end lost 4 bases, and 5 bases lay between the germline ends. This CDR3 contains 11 residues.

The V and J genes are TRBV14 and TRBJ1-3; D is unresolved. Trimming took 4 bases from V and 0 from J, leaving 10 bases between them. Germline CDR1 is SGHDN and CDR2 is FVKESK. This CDR3 is built from 15 residues. The CDR3 DNA is TGTGCCAGCAGCCTGACGGGGATCTCTGGAAACACCATATATTTT. The encoded protein is CASSLTGISGNTIYF.

J is TRBJ1-2 and V is TRBV19, with TRBD1 matching over 7 bases. The CDR3 extends over 13 amino acids. Unmatched junction bases numbered 0, after V lost 3 bases and J lost 2 bases. The germline gives CDR1 LNHDA, CDR2 SQIVND (reference sequence). The CDR3 loop is CASSMDRNYGYTF. The CDR3 nucleotides read TGTGCCAGTAGTATGGACAGGAACTATGGCTACACCTTC.

The genes are TRBV28 and TRBJ1-1; the D is unclear. Trimming stripped 5 bases from V and 1 base from J, with 11 bases between. CDR1 is MDHEN and CDR2 is SYDVKM in the germline V gene. This CDR3 has 14 residues. The CDR3 coding sequence is TGTGCCAGCAGTCCCCCCCGGTGGAACACTGAAGCTTTCTTT. Its protein product is CASSPPRWNTEAFF.

This chain joins TRBV5-1 and TRBJ2-2, with 11 bases lining up with TRBD1. CDR3 length: 18 residues. The germline CDR1 and CDR2 sequences are SGHRS and YFSETQ. The V segment lost 4 bases and the J segment 6 bases; nucleotides outside the gene matches: 14. Here the CDR3 DNA reads TGCGCCAGCAGCACCGGACAGGGGGCCCTAGTGTCTTCCGGGGAGCTGTTTTTT. Its protein is CASSTGQGALVSSGELFF.

This sequence joins TRBV9 and TRBJ2-5; 14 nucleotides line up with TRBD2. There are 16 residues in the CDR3. V lost 3 bases and J lost 4; bases outside the gene matches: 5. Germline CDR1 is SGDLS and CDR2 is YYNGEE. CDR3 nucleotides: TGTGCCAGCAGCGCCGGGACTAGCGGGAGCCCAGAGACCCAGTACTTC. Its protein is CASSAGTSGSPETQYF. The variable domain in full, completed from reference TRBV9 and TRBJ2-5, reads DSGVTQTPKHLITATGQRVTLRCSPRSGDLSVYWYQQSLDQGLQFLIQYYNGEERAKGNILERFSAQQFPDLHSELNLSSLELGDSALYFCASSAGTSGSPETQYFGPGTRLLVL.

The chain has TRBV30 and TRBJ1-1; the D is unclear. The V end was cut by 2 bases, the J end by 2 bases, with 18 bases between. The germline V gene has CDR1 GTSNPN and CDR2 SVGIG (reference sequence). The length of the CDR3 is 16 residues. The CDR3 protein is CAWSLHRKVSNTEAFF. In nucleotides, the CDR3 is TGTGCCTGGAGTCTTCACCGAAAAGTGAGCAACACTGAAGCTTTCTTT.